This entry concerns a single TCR beta chain. J was trimmed by 8 bases and V by 1 base; bases with no gene match: 9. The CDR3 runs to 17 residues. Germline-derived CDR1 and CDR2 are SGHDT and YYEEEE. The data originate from a study of blood T cell repertoires in COVID-19. Study summary: Material from acute and convalescent COVID-19 was sourced from the United States, Italy and Spain. PBMCs, B-cell-depleted T cells, or T cells provided the cDNA or gDNA that made up the material.

In the authors' methods: Reference gene primer amplification in the assay estimated nucleated cell counts. Clones were read by immunoSEQ multiplex PCR, and TCRdb kept only the in-frame ones, dropping some. V and J calls and clone size are given by that table; D and trimming were obtained from the DNA. This table has 150,000 to 200,000 clones, 60% to 80% appearing once. This clonotype was sampled from a woman in her 70s with acute or convalescent COVID-19. Specimen: peripheral blood. The chain combines TRBV5-6 with TRBJ2-2, with TRBD1 matching 12 bases. The DNA of the CDR3 is TGTGCCAGCAGCTTGTTCCGGGACAGGGGGCTGACTGGGGAGCTGTTTTTT. Its protein product is CASSLFRDRGLTGELFF.